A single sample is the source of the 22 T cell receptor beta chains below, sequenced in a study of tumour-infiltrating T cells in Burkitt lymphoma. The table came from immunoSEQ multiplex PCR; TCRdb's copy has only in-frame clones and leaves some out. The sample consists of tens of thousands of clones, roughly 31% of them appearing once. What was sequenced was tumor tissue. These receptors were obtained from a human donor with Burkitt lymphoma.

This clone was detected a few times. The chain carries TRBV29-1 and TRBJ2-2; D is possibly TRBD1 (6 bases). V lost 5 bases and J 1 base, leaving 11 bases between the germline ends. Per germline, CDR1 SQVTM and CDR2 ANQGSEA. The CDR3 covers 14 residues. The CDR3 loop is CSVWVTGNTGELFF. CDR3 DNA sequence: TGCAGCGTTTGGGTGACAGGGAACACCGGGGAGCTGTTTTTT.

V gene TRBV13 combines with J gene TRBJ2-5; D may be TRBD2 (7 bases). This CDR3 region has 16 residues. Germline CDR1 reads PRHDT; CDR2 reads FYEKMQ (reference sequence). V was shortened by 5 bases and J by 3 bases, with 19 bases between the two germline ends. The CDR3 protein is CASSPTGAGAEETQYF. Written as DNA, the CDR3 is TGTGCCAGCAGCCCCACCGGTGCGGGGGCAGAAGAGACCCAGTACTTC.

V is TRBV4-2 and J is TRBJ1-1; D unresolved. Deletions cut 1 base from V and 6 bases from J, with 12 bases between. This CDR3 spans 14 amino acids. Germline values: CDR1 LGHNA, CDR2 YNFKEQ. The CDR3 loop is CASSQGTVVPEAFF. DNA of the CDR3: TGTGCCAGCAGCCAAGGAACAGTTGTCCCTGAAGCTTTCTTT.

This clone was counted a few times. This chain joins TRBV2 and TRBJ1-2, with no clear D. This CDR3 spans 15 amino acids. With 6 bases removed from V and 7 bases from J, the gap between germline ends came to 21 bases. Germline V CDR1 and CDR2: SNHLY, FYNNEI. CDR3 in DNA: TGTGCCAGCAGCGAGCGAAAGCTCCTGCTGGGTGGCTACACCTTC. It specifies CASSERKLLLGGYTF.

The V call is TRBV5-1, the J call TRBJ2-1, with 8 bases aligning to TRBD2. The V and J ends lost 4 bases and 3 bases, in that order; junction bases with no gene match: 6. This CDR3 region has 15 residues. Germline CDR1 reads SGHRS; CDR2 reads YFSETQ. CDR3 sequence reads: CASSPGGAVYNEQFF. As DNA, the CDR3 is TGCGCCAGCAGCCCCGGGGGGGCAGTCTACAATGAGCAGTTCTTC.

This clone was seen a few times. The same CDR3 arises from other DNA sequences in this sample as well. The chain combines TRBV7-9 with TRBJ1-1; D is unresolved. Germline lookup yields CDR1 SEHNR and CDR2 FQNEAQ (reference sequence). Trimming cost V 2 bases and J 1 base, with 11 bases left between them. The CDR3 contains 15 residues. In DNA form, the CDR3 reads TGTGCCAGCAGCTTATTTCAGTCAGGGAACACTGAAGCTTTCTTT. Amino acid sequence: CASSLFQSGNTEAFF.

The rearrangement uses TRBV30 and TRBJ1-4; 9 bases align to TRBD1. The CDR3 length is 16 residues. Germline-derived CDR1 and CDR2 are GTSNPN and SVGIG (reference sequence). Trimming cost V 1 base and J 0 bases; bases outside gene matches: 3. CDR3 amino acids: CAWSDGQGPTNEKLFF. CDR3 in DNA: TGTGCCTGGAGTGACGGACAGGGGCCAACTAATGAAAAACTGTTTTTT.

The CDR3 loop is CASRERGRFGELFF. The CDR3 DNA reads as TGTGCCAGCAGGGAGCGGGGGAGATTCGGGGAGCTGTTTTTT. This chain connects TRBV4-2 to TRBJ2-2; 8 nucleotides line up with TRBD2. The junction had 7 bases not matched to a gene; V was cut back by 6 bases and J by 7 bases. This CDR3 comprises 14 residues. Germline V gives CDR1 LGHNA, CDR2 YNFKEQ.

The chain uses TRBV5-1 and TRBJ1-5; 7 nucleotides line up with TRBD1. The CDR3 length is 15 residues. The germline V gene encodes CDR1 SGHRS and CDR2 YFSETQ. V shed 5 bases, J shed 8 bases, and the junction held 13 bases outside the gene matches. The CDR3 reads CASSITGDPVEPQHF. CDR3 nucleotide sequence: TGCGCCAGCAGTATTACAGGGGATCCGGTGGAGCCCCAGCATTTT.

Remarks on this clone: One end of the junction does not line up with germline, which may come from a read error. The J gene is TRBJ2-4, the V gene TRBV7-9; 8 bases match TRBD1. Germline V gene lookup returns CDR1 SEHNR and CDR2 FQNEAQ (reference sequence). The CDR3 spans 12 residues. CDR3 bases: TGTGCCAGCAGCGTAGGGACAGGCGTTCTTCGATTC. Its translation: CASSVGTGVLRF.

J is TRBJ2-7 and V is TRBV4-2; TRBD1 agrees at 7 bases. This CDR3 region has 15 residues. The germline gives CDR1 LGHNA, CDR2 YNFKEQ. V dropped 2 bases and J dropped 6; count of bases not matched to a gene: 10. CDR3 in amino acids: CASSQSVSGGREQYF. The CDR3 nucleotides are TGTGCCAGCAGCCAATCCGTGTCAGGGGGTCGCGAGCAGTACTTC.

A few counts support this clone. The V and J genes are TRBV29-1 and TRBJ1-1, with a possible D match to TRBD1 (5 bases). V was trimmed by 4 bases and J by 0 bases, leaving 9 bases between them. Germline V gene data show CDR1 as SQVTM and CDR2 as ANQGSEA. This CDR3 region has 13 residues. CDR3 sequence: CSVVEQVNTEAFF. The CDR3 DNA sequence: TGCAGCGTTGTGGAACAGGTGAACACTGAAGCTTTCTTT.

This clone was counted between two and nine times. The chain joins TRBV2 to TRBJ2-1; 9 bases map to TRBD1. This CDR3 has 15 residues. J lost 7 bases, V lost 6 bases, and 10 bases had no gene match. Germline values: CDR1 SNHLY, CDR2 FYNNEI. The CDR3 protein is CASRPTGGARNEQFF. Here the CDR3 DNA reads TGTGCCAGCAGGCCCACAGGGGGCGCGAGGAATGAGCAGTTCTTC.

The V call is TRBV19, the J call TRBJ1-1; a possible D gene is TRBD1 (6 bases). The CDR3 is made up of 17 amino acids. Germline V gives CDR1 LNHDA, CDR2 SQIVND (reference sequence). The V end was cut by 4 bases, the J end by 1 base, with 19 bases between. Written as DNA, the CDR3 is TGTGCCAGTAGTAAGGGGGTCACCCTTTTGGGGAACACTGAAGCTTTCTTT. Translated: CASSKGVTLLGNTEAFF.

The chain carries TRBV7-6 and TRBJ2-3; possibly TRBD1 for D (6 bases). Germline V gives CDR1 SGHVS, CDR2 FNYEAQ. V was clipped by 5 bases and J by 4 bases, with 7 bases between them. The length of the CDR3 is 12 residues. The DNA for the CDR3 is TGTGCCAGCAGCGGGGGCGCAGATACGCAGTATTTT. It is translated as CASSGGADTQYF.

CDR3 bases: TGCGCCAGCAGCCAAAGCATCGGAGGACCCGGGGAGCTGTTTTTT. Translating it yields CASSQSIGGPGELFF. The chain couples TRBV4-1 to TRBJ2-2, with D possibly TRBD2 on 5 matching bases. Germline V gene sequence: CDR1 MGHRA, CDR2 YSYEKL. Trimming took 2 bases from V and 6 from J, leaving 13 bases between them. This CDR3 spans 15 amino acids.

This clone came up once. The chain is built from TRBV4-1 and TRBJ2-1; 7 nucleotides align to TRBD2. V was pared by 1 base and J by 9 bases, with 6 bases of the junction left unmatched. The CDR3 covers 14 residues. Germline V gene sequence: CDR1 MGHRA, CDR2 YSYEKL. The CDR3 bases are TGCGCCAGCAGCCAAGTGGGGGGGGGTTCTGAGCAGTTCTTC. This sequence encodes CASSQVGGGSEQFF.

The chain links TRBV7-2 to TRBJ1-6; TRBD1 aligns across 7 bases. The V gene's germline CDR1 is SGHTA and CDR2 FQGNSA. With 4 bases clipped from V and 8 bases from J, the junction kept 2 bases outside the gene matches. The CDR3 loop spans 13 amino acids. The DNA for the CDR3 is TGTGCCAGCAGCTCGACAGGGCATTCACCCCTCCACTTT. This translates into CASSSTGHSPLHF.

Here the CDR3 reads CASSPRVGRGSDTQYF. The DNA for the CDR3 is TGTGCCAGCAGCCCAAGGGTGGGCAGGGGATCAGATACGCAGTATTTT. The rearrangement uses TRBV7-8 and TRBJ2-3; TRBD1 is a possible D gene (6 bases). The length of the CDR3 is 16 residues. V was shortened by 5 bases and J by 4 bases, with 19 bases between the two germline ends. Germline V gene sequence: CDR1 SGHVS, CDR2 FQNEAQ.

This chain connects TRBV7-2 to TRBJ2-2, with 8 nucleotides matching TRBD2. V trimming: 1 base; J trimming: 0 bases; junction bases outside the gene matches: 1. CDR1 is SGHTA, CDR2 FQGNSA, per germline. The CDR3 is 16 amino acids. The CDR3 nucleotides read TGTGCCAGCAGCTTAGTAGCGGGGCCGAACACCGGGGAGCTGTTTTTT. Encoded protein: CASSLVAGPNTGELFF.

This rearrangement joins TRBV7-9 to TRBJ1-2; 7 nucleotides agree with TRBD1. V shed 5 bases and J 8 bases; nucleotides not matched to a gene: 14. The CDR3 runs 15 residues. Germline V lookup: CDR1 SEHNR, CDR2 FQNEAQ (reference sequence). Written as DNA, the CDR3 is TGTGCCAGCAGCCCCCATAAGGGGGCTGAGGACGGCTACACCTTC. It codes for CASSPHKGAEDGYTF.

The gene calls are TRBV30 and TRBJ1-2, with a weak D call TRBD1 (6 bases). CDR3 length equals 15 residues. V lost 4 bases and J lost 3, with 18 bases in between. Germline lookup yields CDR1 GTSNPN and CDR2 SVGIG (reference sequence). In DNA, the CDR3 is TGTGCCTGGATCGCGGCGGGGGCCGGGGACTATGGCTACACCTTC. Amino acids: CAWIAAGAGDYGYTF.